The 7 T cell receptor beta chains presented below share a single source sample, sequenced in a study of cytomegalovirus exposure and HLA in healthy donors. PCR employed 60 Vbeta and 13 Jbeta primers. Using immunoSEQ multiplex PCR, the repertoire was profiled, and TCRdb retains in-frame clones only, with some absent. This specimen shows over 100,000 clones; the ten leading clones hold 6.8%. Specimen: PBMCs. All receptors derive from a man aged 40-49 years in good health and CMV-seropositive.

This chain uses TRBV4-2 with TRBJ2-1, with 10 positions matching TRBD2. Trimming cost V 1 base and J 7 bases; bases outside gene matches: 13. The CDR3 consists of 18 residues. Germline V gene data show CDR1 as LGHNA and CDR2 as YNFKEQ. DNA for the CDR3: TGTGCCAGCAGCCAAGGGACTAGCGGAGCCCCACAGAGGAATGAGCAGTTCTTC. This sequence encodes CASSQGTSGAPQRNEQFF.

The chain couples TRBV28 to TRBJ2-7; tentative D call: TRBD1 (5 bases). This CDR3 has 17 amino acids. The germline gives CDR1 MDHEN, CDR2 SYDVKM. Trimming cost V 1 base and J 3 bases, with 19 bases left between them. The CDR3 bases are TGTGCCAGCAGTTTATTGGGTGGGGCAGCCGTCCGCTACGAGCAGTACTTC. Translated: CASSLLGGAAVRYEQYF.

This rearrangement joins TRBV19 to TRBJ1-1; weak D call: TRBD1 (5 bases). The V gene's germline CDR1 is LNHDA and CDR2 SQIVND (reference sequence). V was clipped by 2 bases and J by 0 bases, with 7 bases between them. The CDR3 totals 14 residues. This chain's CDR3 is CASSIQGVNTEAFF. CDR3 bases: TGTGCCAGTAGTATACAGGGTGTGAACACTGAAGCTTTCTTT.

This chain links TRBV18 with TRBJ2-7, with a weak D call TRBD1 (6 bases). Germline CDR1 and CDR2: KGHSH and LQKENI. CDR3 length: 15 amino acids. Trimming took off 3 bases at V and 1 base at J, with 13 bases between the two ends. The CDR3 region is CASSPLGDTSYEQYF. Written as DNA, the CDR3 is TGTGCCAGCTCACCTCTGGGGGACACGTCCTACGAGCAGTACTTC.

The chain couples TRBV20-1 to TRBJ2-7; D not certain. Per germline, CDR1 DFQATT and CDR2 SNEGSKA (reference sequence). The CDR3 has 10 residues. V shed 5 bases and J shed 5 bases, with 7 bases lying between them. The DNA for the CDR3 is TGCAGTGCTGGCCGGGACGAGCAGTACTTC. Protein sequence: CSAGRDEQYF.

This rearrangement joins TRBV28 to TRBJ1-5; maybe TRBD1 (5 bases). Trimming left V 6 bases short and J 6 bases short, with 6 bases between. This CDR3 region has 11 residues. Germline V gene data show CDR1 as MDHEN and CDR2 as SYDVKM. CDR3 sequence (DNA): TGTGCCAGCAGGGGGGGTCAGCCCCAGCATTTT. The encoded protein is CASRGGQPQHF. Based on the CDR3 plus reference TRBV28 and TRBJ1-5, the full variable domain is DVKVTQSSRYLVKRTGEKVFLECVQDMDHENMFWYRQDPGLGLRLIYFSYDVKMKEKGDIPEGYSVSREKKERFSLILESASTNQTSMYLCASRGGQPQHFGDGTRLSIL.

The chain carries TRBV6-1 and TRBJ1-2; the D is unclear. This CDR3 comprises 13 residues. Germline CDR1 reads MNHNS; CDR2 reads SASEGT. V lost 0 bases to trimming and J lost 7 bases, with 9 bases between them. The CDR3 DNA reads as TGTGCCAGCAGTGAAGCGAGGGTCTCTGGCTACACCTTC. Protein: CASSEARVSGYTF.